This is a list of T cell receptor beta chains from one sample in a study of blood T cell repertoires in COVID-19. This table comes from immunoSEQ multiplex PCR, and its TCRdb copy is limited to in-frame clones, with some not included. Of some 18,000 clones listed, about 87% were seen once; the top ten hold 5%. The material sequenced was PBMCs or T cells enriched from blood (not recorded which). These receptors were collected from a woman in her 30s who had recovered from COVID-19. Each CDR3 is given with its conserved first and last residue. A D gene is named only where the DNA matches it firmly. Rows may omit the clone size; those that give it use once, few, many or a size class.

>TRBD1|TRBV5-1|once|TRBJ1-3
TGCGCCAGCAGCTCGGGACAGGGGACTGGAAACACCATATATTTT
CASSSGQGTGNTIYF
>TRBD2|TRBV30|NA|TRBJ2-7
TGTGCCTGGAGTGTGGGCAGGACTAGCGGGTTCTCCTACGAGCAGTACTTC
CAWSVGRTSGFSYEQYF
>NA|TRBV29-1|NA|TRBJ2-3
TGCAGCGTTGAACCCCCGGCCCCCGGGACGCAGTATTTT
CSVEPPAPGTQYF
>NA|TRBV7-2|few|TRBJ2-4
TGTGCCAGCAGTCCCGCAGGGTCCAAAAACATTCAGTACTTC
CASSPAGSKNIQYF
>TRBD2|TRBV5-1|NA|TRBJ2-3
TGCGCCAGCAGACCCGGGACTAGCGGCACAGATACGCAGTATTTT
CASRPGTSGTDTQYF
>NA|TRBV7-2|NA|TRBJ1-6
TGTGCCAGCAGCTTAAGCGGGGGAAAACCCCTCCACTTT
CASSLSGGKPLHF
>NA|TRBV6-2/TRBV6-3|NA|TRBJ1-6
TGTGCCAGCAGTTACGGGGACACCGGAATAGGTTCACCCCTCCACTTT
CASSYGDTGIGSPLHF
>NA|TRBV30|NA|TRBJ1-2
TGTGCCTGGTCTGACCTGACCCCGGGACTAGGCTACACCTTC
CAWSDLTPGLGYTF
>TRBD2|TRBV13|NA|TRBJ2-5
TGTGCCAGCAGCTACCGACTAGCGGGGGGACCGGAGACCCAGTACTTC
CASSYRLAGGPETQYF
>TRBD1|TRBV11-2|NA|TRBJ2-1
TGTGCCAGCAGCTTAACAGGGGCTAATTACAATGAGCAGTTCTTC
CASSLTGANYNEQFF
>NA|TRBV9|once|TRBJ1-1
TGTGCCAGCAGCGTAATTTTGGGAGGCGAAGCTTTCTTT
CASSVILGGEAFF
>NA|TRBV6-5|NA|TRBJ1-5
TGTGCCAGCCGGGGGGGATCGGAGGCCCAGCATTTT
CASRGGSEAQHF
>TRBD1|TRBV6-5|NA|TRBJ2-5
TGTGCCAGCACGTTAAGGGGGCGGCACCAAGAGACCCAGTACTTC
CASTLRGRHQETQYF
>NA|TRBV18|NA|TRBJ1-2
TGTGCCAGCTCAGACGGGGCTAACTATGGCTACACCTTC
CASSDGANYGYTF
>NA|TRBV5-1|NA|TRBJ1-6
TGCGCCAGCAGCTCGACAGTAAACTCACCCCTCCACTTT
CASSSTVNSPLHF
>TRBD2|TRBV4-1|NA|TRBJ2-1
TGCGCCAGCAGCCAAGGGGGAGGGCCCAATGAGCAGTTCTTC
CASSQGGGPNEQFF
>TRBD1|TRBV9|NA|TRBJ2-3
TGTGCCAGCAGCGTAGGCTCAGGGGGAAGGGCAGATACGCAGTATTTT
CASSVGSGGRADTQYF
>NA|TRBV9|NA|TRBJ1-1
TGTGCCAGCAGCGTAGCTGGGGGCGGCACTGAAGCTTTCTTT
CASSVAGGGTEAFF
>TRBD2|TRBV7-2|NA|TRBJ2-3
TGTGCCAGCAGCGACACCCTGGGGGGACTAGCGGGGCAGTATTTT
CASSDTLGGLAGQYF
>TRBD1|TRBV4-3|NA|TRBJ1-3
TGCGCCAGCAGCCAACGACAGGGAGTGGGTGGAAACACCATATATTTT
CASSQRQGVGGNTIYF
>NA|TRBV28|NA|TRBJ2-1
TGTGCCAGCAGCCAACACACTAGCCCCCATGAGCAGTTCTTC
CASSQHTSPHEQFF
>NA|TRBV30|NA|TRBJ1-6
TGTGCCTGGACTGCTAATAATTCACCCCTCCACTTT
CAWTANNSPLHF
>TRBD1|TRBV6-5|NA|TRBJ1-5
TGTGCCTCGGACAGGGTGAGCAATCAGCCCCAGCATTTT
CASDRVSNQPQHF
>NA|TRBV3-1/TRBV3-2|NA|TRBJ1-5
TGTGCCAGCAGCCAAGTCCAGGGTGATCAGCCCCAGCATTTT
CASSQVQGDQPQHF
>NA|TRBV19|NA|TRBJ1-3
TGTGCCAGTAGTATAGCTCCCGGGAGCTCTGGAAACACCATATATTTT
CASSIAPGSSGNTIYF
>NA|TRBV6-2/TRBV6-3|NA|TRBJ1-1
TGTGCCAGCAGTTACTCGTGGGGGAGGCGGACTGAAGCTTTCTTT
CASSYSWGRRTEAFF
>TRBD1|TRBV10-3|NA|TRBJ1-5
TGTGCCATCAGTGGGAGCCCAGGGGGTCGCAATCAGCCCCAGCATTTT
CAISGSPGGRNQPQHF
>TRBD2|TRBV5-6|NA|TRBJ2-1
TGTGCCAGCAGCTTGTTTCCGGGGGGGTCCTACAATGAGCAGTTCTTC
CASSLFPGGSYNEQFF
>NA|TRBV2|few|TRBJ2-2
TGTGCCAGCAGGGAGATGAGGAACACCGGGGAGCTGTTTTTT
CASREMRNTGELFF
>TRBD1|TRBV28|NA|TRBJ2-3
TGTGCCAGCAGTAGGGACAGCAGCACAGATACGCAGTATTTT
CASSRDSSTDTQYF
>NA|TRBV27|once|TRBJ2-1
TGTGCCAGCAGTTTAGACTCCAGGGTGAGACTCAATGAGCAGTTCTTC
CASSLDSRVRLNEQFF
>NA|TRBV7-2|NA|TRBJ2-7
TGTGCCAGCAGCGCCGGGGGGCGGGGCTACGAGCAGTACTTC
CASSAGGRGYEQYF
>TRBD1|TRBV24-1|NA|TRBJ2-1
TGTGCCACCAGTACACAGGGGTCCAATGAGCAGTTCTTC
CATSTQGSNEQFF
>TRBD2|TRBV9|NA|TRBJ2-3
TGTGCCAGCAGTGCGACTAGCGGGGGGTCCCCCACAGATACGCAGTATTTT
CASSATSGGSPTDTQYF
>NA|TRBV19|NA|TRBJ1-1
TGTGCCAGTAACAAGAGGGCGGGAAACGGTGAAGCTTTCTTT
CASNKRAGNGEAFF
>NA|TRBV7-3|few|TRBJ1-1
TGTGCCAGCAGCTTAAACGGGGCAGGGGCTGAAGCTTTCTTT
CASSLNGAGAEAFF
>TRBD1|TRBV7-2|NA|TRBJ1-4
TGTGCCAGCAGCTTAGGGGACAGAAGAAATGAAAAACTGTTTTTT
CASSLGDRRNEKLFF
>NA|TRBV4-1|NA|TRBJ2-1
TGCGCCAGCAGCCCGGGGTACTACAATGAGCAGTTCTTC
CASSPGYYNEQFF
>NA|TRBV5-1|NA|TRBJ1-5
TGCGCCAGCAGCTTGGACGGTGGAGATCAGCCCCAGCATTTT
CASSLDGGDQPQHF
>NA|TRBV15|NA|TRBJ1-1
TGTGCCACCAGCAGAGATGGGACTGACACTGAAGCTTTCTTT
CATSRDGTDTEAFF
>NA|TRBV9|NA|TRBJ2-5
TGTGCCAGCAGCGAAGACAGTTCCACAGAGACCCAGTACTTC
CASSEDSSTETQYF
>NA|TRBV5-1|NA|TRBJ1-2
TGCGCCAGCAGCTTGGATGTAGGGGGTTATGGCTACACCTTC
CASSLDVGGYGYTF
>NA|TRBV4-1|NA|TRBJ2-2
TGCGCCAGCAGCCCACCCCGTCCCAACGGCGGGGAGCTGTTTTTT
CASSPPRPNGGELFF
>TRBD1|TRBV28|NA|TRBJ1-2
TGTGCCAGCAGTTCAATCTTGACAGGGGCCCTCTATGGCTACACCTTC
CASSSILTGALYGYTF
>NA|TRBV6-1|NA|TRBJ1-1
TGTGCCAGCAGTGAAAGGACTCAGCAGAACACTGAAGCTTTCTTT
CASSERTQQNTEAFF
>NA|TRBV28|few|TRBJ2-2
TGTGCCAGCAGTTTTTCGGGACTCGCCCTGGGGGGGGAGCTGTTTTTT
CASSFSGLALGGELFF
>NA|TRBV12-3/TRBV12-4|once|TRBJ2-1
TGTGCCAGCACTCTAGGGGACATGAATGAGCAGTTCTTC
CASTLGDMNEQFF
>TRBD1|TRBV5-4|NA|TRBJ1-4
TGTGCCAGCAGCTTGGCCCGGACAGGGACTGCAACTAATGAAAAACTGTTTTTT
CASSLARTGTATNEKLFF
>NA|TRBV5-4|NA|TRBJ2-2
TGTGCCAGCAGCTTGCCAGGGGCGAACACCGGGGAGCTGTTTTTT
CASSLPGANTGELFF
>TRBD1|TRBV6-5|NA|TRBJ2-1
TGTGCCAGCAGTTACTCCATCGGACAGGGCGACAATGAGCAGTTCTTC
CASSYSIGQGDNEQFF
>NA|TRBV29-1|NA|TRBJ1-6
TGCAGCGTTTTGGAGCCACCCCTCCACTTT
CSVLEPPLHF
>NA|TRBV5-1|NA|TRBJ2-5
TGCGCCAGCAGCTTGGTGGGGGACAAAGAGACCCAGTACTTC
CASSLVGDKETQYF
>TRBD2|TRBV6-4|NA|TRBJ2-3
TGTGCCAGCTCTCTGGTCAGCGGGGGCCTCACAGATACGCAGTATTTT
CASSLVSGGLTDTQYF
>NA|TRBV5-1|NA|TRBJ2-7
TGCGCCAGCAGCGTGAGGAGGGACGAGCAGTACTTC
CASSVRRDEQYF
>NA|TRBV27|NA|TRBJ2-2
TGTGCCAGCAGTTTAACAGGGCAGAACACCGGGGAGCTGTTTTTT
CASSLTGQNTGELFF
>TRBD1|TRBV14|NA|TRBJ2-7
TGTGCCAGCCGGGACAGGGGGTCGAGCGGGCAGTACTTC
CASRDRGSSGQYF
>NA|TRBV4-3|once|TRBJ2-2
TGCGCCAGCAGCCAAAGTCAGAACGGGGAGCTGTTTTTT
CASSQSQNGELFF
>NA|TRBV28|NA|TRBJ2-7
TGTGCCAGCAGTTTTGATTTGTTGGTCCCTGTAGTAACCTACGAGCAGTACTTC
CASSFDLLVPVVTYEQYF